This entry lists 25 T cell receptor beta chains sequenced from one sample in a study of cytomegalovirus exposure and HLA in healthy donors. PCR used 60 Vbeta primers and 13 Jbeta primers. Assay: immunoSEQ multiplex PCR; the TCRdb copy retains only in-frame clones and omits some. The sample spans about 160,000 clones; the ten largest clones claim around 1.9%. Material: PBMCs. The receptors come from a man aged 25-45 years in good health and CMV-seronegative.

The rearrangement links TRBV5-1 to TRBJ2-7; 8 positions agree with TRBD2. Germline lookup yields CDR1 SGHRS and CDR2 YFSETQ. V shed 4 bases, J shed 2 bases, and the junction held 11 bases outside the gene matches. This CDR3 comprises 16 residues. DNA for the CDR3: TGCGCCAGCAGCGCGGGAGGAACGGGACTAGCCTACGAGCAGTACTTC. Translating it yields CASSAGGTGLAYEQYF.

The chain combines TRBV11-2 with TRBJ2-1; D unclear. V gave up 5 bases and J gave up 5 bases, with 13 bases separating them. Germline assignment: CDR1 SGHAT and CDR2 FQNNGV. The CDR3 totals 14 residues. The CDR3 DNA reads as TGTGCCAGCAGCGCCCGACTGGCGAACAATGAGCAGTTCTTC. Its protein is CASSARLANNEQFF.

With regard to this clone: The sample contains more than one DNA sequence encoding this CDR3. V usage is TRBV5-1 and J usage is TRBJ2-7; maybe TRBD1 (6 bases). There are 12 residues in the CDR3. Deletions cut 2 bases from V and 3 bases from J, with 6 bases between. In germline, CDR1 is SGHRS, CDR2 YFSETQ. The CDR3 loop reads CASSLQGYEQYF. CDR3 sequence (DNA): TGCGCCAGCAGCTTACAGGGCTACGAGCAGTACTTC.

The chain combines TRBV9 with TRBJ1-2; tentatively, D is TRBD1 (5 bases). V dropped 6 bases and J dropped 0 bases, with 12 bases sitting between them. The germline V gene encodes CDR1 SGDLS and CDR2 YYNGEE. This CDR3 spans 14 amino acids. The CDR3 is CASTPGGTNYGYTF. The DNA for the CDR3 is TGTGCCAGCACGCCGGGGGGGACTAACTATGGCTACACCTTC.

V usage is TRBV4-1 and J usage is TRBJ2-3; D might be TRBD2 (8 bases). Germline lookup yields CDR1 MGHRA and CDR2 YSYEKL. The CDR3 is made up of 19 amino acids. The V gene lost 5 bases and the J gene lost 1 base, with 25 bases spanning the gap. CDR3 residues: CASSSYRGGGGRRTDTQYF. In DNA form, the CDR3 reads TGCGCCAGCAGCTCATACAGGGGAGGGGGCGGGAGGCGCACAGATACGCAGTATTTT.

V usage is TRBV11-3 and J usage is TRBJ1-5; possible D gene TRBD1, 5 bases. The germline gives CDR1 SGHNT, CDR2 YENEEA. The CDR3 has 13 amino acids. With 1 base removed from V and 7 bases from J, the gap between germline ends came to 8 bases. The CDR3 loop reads CASSLAPGQPQHF. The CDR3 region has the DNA TGTGCCAGCAGCTTAGCCCCAGGGCAGCCCCAGCATTTT.

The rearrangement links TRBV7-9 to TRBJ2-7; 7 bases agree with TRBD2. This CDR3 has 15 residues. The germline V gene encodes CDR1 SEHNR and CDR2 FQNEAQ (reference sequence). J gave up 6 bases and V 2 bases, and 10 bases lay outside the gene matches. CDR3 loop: CASSLSRGRAGEQYF. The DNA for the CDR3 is TGTGCCAGCAGCTTATCACGCGGGAGAGCTGGCGAGCAGTACTTC.

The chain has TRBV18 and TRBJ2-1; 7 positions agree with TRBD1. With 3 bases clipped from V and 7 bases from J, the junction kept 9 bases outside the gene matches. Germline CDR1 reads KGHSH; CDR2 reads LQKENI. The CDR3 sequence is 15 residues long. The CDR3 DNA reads TGTGCCAGCTCACCCAGGGACAGACCACAAAATGAGCAGTTCTTC. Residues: CASSPRDRPQNEQFF. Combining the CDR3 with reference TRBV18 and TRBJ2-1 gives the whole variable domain NAGVMQNPRHLVRRRGQEARLRCSPMKGHSHVYWYRQLPEEGLKFMVYLQKENIIDESGMPKERFSAEFPKEGPSILRIQQVVRGDSAAYFCASSPRDRPQNEQFFGPGTRLTVL.

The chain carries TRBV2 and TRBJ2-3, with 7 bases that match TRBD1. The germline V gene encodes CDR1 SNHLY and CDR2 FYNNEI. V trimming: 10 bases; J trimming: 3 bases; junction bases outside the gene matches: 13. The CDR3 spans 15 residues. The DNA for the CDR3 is TGTGCCACTAATCGACAGGGCGAGTTGACAGATACGCAGTATTTT. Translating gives CATNRQGELTDTQYF.

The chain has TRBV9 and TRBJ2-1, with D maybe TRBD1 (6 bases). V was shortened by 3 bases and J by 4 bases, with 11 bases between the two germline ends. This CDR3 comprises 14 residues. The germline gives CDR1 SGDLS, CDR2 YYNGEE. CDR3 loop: CASSDQTGYNEQFF. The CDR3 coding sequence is TGTGCCAGCAGCGATCAGACAGGTTACAATGAGCAGTTCTTC.

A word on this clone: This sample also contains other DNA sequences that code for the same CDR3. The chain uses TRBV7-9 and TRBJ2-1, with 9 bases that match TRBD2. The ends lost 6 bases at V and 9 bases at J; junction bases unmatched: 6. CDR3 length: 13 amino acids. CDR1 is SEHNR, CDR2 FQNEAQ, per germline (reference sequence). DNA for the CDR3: TGTGCCAGCAGTCTGGGACTAGCTGGTGAGCAGTTCTTC. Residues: CASSLGLAGEQFF.

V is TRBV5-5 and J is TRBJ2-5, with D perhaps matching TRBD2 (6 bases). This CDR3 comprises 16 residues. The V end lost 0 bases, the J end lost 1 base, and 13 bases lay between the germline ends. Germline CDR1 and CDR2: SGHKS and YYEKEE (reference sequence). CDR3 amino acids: CASSLAAFSGQETQYF. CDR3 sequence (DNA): TGTGCCAGCAGCTTGGCCGCTTTTAGCGGCCAAGAGACCCAGTACTTC.

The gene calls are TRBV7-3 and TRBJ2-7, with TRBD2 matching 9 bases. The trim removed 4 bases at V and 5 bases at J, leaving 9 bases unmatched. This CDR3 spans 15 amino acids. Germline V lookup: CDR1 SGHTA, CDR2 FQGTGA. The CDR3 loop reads CASSSLAGVPHEQYF. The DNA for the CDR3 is TGTGCCAGCAGCTCTTTAGCGGGAGTGCCCCACGAGCAGTACTTC. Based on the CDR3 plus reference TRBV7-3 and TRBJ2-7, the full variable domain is GAGVSQTPSNKVTEKGKYVELRCDPISGHTALYWYRQSLGQGPEFLIYFQGTGAADDSGLPNDRFFAVRPEGSVSTLKIQRTERGDSAVYLCASSSLAGVPHEQYFGPGTRLTVT.

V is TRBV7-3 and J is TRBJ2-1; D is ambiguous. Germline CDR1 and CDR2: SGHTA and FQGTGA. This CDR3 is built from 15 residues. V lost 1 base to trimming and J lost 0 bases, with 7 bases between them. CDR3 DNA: TGTGCCAGCAGCTTAAAACTGAGCTCCTACAATGAGCAGTTCTTC. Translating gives CASSLKLSSYNEQFF.

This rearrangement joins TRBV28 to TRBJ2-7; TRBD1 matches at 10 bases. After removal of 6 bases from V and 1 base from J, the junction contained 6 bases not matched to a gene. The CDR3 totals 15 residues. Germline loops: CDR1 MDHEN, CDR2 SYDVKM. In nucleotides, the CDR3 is TGTGCCAGCAGCCCGGGACAGGGGCTTTCCTACGAGCAGTACTTC. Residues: CASSPGQGLSYEQYF.

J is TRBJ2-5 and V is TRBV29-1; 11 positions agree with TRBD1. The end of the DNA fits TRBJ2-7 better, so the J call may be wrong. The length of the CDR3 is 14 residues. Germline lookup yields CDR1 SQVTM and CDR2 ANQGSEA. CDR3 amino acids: CSVVSGTGGYEQYF. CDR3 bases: TGCAGCGTTGTGAGTGGGACAGGGGGTTACGAGCAGTACTTC.

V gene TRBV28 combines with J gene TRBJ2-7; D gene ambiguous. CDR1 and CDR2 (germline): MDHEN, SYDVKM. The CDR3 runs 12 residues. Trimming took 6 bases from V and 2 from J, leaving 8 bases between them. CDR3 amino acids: CASSSVPYEQYF. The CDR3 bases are TGTGCCAGCAGCTCGGTACCCTACGAGCAGTACTTC.

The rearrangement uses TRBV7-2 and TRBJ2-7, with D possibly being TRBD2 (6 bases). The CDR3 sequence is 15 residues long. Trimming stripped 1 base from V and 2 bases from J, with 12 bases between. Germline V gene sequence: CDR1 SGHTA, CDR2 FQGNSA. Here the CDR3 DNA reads TGTGCCAGCAGCTTAGGGGGCGGGAAAACCTACGAGCAGTACTTC. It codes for CASSLGGGKTYEQYF.

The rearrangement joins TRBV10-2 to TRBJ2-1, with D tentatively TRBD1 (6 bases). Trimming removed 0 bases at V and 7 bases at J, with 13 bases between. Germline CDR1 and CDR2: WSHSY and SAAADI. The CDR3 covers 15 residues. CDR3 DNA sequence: TGCGCCAGCAGTGAGTCTTGGGGGCCGAGGAATGAGCAGTTCTTC. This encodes CASSESWGPRNEQFF.

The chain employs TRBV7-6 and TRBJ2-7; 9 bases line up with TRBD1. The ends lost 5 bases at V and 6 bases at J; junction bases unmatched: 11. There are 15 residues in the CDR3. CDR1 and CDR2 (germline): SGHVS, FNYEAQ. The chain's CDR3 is CASSPINTGGSEQYF. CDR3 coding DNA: TGTGCCAGCAGCCCCATTAACACAGGGGGCAGCGAGCAGTACTTC.

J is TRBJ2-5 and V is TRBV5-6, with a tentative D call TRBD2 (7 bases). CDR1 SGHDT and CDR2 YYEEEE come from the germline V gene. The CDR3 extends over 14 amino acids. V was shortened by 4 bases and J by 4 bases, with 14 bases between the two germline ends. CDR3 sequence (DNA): TGTGCCAGCAGCCACTTGGCGGGGGCAGAGACCCAGTACTTC. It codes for CASSHLAGAETQYF.

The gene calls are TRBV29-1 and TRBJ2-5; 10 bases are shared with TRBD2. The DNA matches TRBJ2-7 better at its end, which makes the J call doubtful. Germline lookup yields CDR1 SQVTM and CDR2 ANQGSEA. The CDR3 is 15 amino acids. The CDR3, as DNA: TGCAGCGTAACTCCCCCTAGCGGGGGTTCCTACGAGCAGTACTTC. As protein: CSVTPPSGGSYEQYF.

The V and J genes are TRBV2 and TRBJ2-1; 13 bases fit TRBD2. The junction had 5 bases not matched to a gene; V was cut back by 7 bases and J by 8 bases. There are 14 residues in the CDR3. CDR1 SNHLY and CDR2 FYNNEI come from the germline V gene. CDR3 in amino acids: CASNKLAGGDEQFF. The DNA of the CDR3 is TGTGCCAGCAATAAACTAGCGGGGGGGGATGAGCAGTTCTTC.

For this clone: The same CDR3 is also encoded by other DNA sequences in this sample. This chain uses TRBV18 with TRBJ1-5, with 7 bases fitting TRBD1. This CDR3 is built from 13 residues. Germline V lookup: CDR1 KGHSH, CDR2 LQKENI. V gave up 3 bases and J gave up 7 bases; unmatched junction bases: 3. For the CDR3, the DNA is TGTGCCAGCTCACCCGACAGGGAACAGCCCCAGCATTTT. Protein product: CASSPDREQPQHF.

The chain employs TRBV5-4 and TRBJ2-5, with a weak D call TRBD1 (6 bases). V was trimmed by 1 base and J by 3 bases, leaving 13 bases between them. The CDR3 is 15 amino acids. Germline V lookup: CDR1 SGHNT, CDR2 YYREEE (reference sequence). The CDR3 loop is CASSLQSTGEETQYF. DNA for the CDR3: TGTGCCAGCAGCTTGCAATCGACAGGAGAAGAGACCCAGTACTTC.